The clone carrying this T cell receptor (beta chain) was detected a few times. The data originate from a study of cytomegalovirus exposure and HLA in healthy donors. In the PCR, 60 Vbeta and 13 Jbeta primers were used. TCRdb's table, derived via immunoSEQ multiplex PCR, lists solely in-frame clones and lacks some. The sample consists of 150,000 to 200,000 clones, approximately 79% of them appearing once. This sequence was found in a man aged 35 to 55 in good health and CMV-seropositive. Sequenced material: PBMCs.

In DNA form, the CDR3 reads TGTGCCACCAAGAGGGGGAGCACAGATACGCAGTATTTT. This translates into CATKRGSTDTQYF. The chain couples TRBV11-2 to TRBJ2-3; possibly TRBD1 for D (6 bases). CDR1 SGHAT and CDR2 FQNNGV come from the germline V gene. With 10 bases removed from V and 0 bases from J, the gap between germline ends came to 11 bases. CDR3 size: 13 residues.